These 29 T cell receptor beta chains were sequenced from one sample in a study of T cell repertoires in cytomegalovirus infection. TCRdb re-derived calls from the reads in MiXCR, one entry per CDR3 protein. The sample includes a few hundred thousand distinct CDR3 sequences, roughly 13% seen only once; the top ten take 8.8%. Sequencing was done on a sample of PBMCs. The origin of the receptors is a human donor in good health (CMV status not recorded). Some clones in this sample may be carry-over from other donors' samples.

At least ten counts were recorded for this clonotype. This sequence joins TRBV7-9 and TRBJ1-5; the D gene is possibly TRBD1 (5 bases). The germline gives CDR1 SEHNR, CDR2 FQNEAQ (reference sequence). V lost 5 bases and J lost 0, with 17 bases in between. The CDR3 runs 17 residues. The CDR3 reads CASSGGTEPYSNQPQHF. The CDR3 DNA reads as TGTGCCAGCAGCGGCGGGACGGAACCTTATAGCAATCAGCCCCAGCATTTT.

This clonotype was found many times. The rearrangement links TRBV12-5 to TRBJ2-1; 7 positions agree with TRBD2. After removal of 6 bases from V and 8 bases from J, the junction contained 13 bases not matched to a gene. Germline V lookup: CDR1 LGHNT, CDR2 FRNRAP. The CDR3 has 15 residues. The CDR3 here is CASGDSGTNIDEQFF. DNA for the CDR3: TGTGCTAGTGGGGACTCCGGGACTAATATCGATGAGCAGTTCTTC.

The sample holds a few counts of this clonotype. This rearrangement joins TRBV5-1 to TRBJ1-2; D is ambiguous. CDR1 and CDR2 from the germline V gene are SGHRS and YFSETQ. Between the trimmed V and J ends, which lost 4 bases and 5 bases, there was a span of 12 bases. The CDR3 consists of 13 residues. The CDR3 protein is CASSKVETYGYTF. The CDR3 DNA reads as TGCGCCAGCAGCAAGGTCGAGACGTATGGCTACACCTTC.

This clonotype was observed a handful of times. The CDR3 DNA reads as TGCAGTGCTAACCGGGAGTACAATGAGCAGTTCTTC. This translates into CSANREYNEQFF. J is TRBJ2-1 and V is TRBV20-1; TRBD2 is a possible D gene (6 bases). Germline lookup yields CDR1 DFQATT and CDR2 SNEGSKA (reference sequence). V lost 4 bases to trimming and J lost 4 bases, with 8 bases between them. This CDR3 comprises 12 residues.

This clonotype was seen repeatedly, ten times or more. CDR3 nucleotides: TGTGCCAGCAGTTCAGGACGGATCCAAGAGACCCAGTACTTC. Its protein product is CASSSGRIQETQYF. The genes are TRBV28 and TRBJ2-5; D remains unclear. V lost 4 bases to trimming and J lost 1 base, with 10 bases between them. The germline gives CDR1 MDHEN, CDR2 SYDVKM. The CDR3 sequence is 14 residues long.

CDR3 sequence reads: CATSDPNSWNEQFF. The CDR3 DNA reads as TGTGCCACCAGTGACCCAAACTCGTGGAATGAGCAGTTCTTC. The chain employs TRBV24-1 and TRBJ2-1; no definite D call. The germline gives CDR1 KGHDR, CDR2 SFDVKD. The CDR3 is made up of 14 amino acids. V was clipped by 4 bases and J by 7 bases, with 13 bases between them.

This clonotype was recorded a few times. The gene calls are TRBV15 and TRBJ2-1; 7 nucleotides agree with TRBD1. Per germline, CDR1 LNHNV and CDR2 YYDKDF (reference sequence). The CDR3 has 19 residues. Losses at the gene ends were 0 bases for V and 6 bases for J; bases not matched to a gene: 17. Here the CDR3 reads CATSRDSWFGPGGFNEQFF. The CDR3 nucleotides are TGTGCCACCAGCAGAGATTCCTGGTTTGGGCCAGGGGGTTTCAATGAGCAGTTCTTC.

In its sample, this clonotype was seen a few times. The rearrangement uses TRBV2 and TRBJ2-3, with D possibly matching TRBD2 (5 bases). With 8 bases removed from V and 6 bases from J, the gap between germline ends came to 12 bases. The CDR3 runs to 12 residues. Germline values: CDR1 SNHLY, CDR2 FYNNEI. The CDR3 region is CASLGRRDTQYF. In DNA, the CDR3 is TGTGCCAGCCTTGGGAGACGGGATACGCAGTATTTT. The full variable domain, with the rest looked up from reference TRBV2 and TRBJ2-3, is EPEVTQTPSHQVTQMGQEVILRCVPISNHLYFYWYRQILGQKVEFLVSFYNNEISEKSEIFDDQFSVERPDGSNFTLKIRSTKLEDSAMYFCASLGRRDTQYFGPGTRLTVL.

V is TRBV28 and J is TRBJ2-1; 10 positions agree with TRBD2. The CDR3 runs 20 residues. Germline V CDR1 and CDR2: MDHEN, SYDVKM. V lost 1 base to trimming and J lost 0 bases; unmatched junction nucleotides: 12. DNA for the CDR3: TGTGCCAGCAGTTTATCTCTAGCGGGGGCTGTGTCCGTCTCCTACAATGAGCAGTTCTTC. Protein sequence: CASSLSLAGAVSVSYNEQFF.

In its sample, this clonotype was seen many times. The genes are TRBV7-2 and TRBJ1-5; D gene unclear. The germline gives CDR1 SGHTA, CDR2 FQGNSA. The CDR3 runs 15 residues. The V and J ends lost 5 bases and 8 bases respectively, with 19 bases between them. The CDR3 is CASSPTLFLFEPQHF. DNA of the CDR3: TGTGCCAGCAGCCCGACACTATTTTTATTTGAGCCCCAGCATTTT.

Ten or more counts support this clonotype. The chain couples TRBV7-3 to TRBJ2-3, with no clear D. The CDR3 covers 16 residues. V was clipped by 3 bases and J by 0 bases, with 13 bases between them. Germline lookup yields CDR1 SGHTA and CDR2 FQGTGA. The CDR3 here is CASSFDITVSTDTQYF. CDR3 DNA sequence: TGTGCCAGCAGCTTCGATATAACGGTTAGCACAGATACGCAGTATTTT.

This clonotype was observed many times. This chain uses TRBV7-8 with TRBJ1-5; 8 bases fit TRBD1. V was pared by 5 bases and J by 8 bases, with 11 bases of the junction left unmatched. CDR1 SGHVS and CDR2 FQNEAQ come from the germline V gene. The CDR3 spans 15 residues. The CDR3 protein is CASSLGQGLGKPQHF. CDR3 coding DNA: TGTGCCAGCAGCCTCGGACAGGGTCTGGGGAAGCCCCAGCATTTT.

This clonotype occurred a few times. The chain is built from TRBV11-2 and TRBJ2-5; no clear D. The CDR3 totals 16 residues. The germline gives CDR1 SGHAT, CDR2 FQNNGV. V lost 3 bases to trimming and J lost 4 bases, with 18 bases between them. CDR3 loop: CASSLVPRGFLETQYF. DNA of the CDR3: TGTGCCAGCAGCTTGGTCCCGAGAGGATTCCTAGAGACCCAGTACTTC.

This clonotype was seen more than once but under ten times. The gene calls are TRBV10-3 and TRBJ1-6; D ambiguous. This CDR3 is built from 15 residues. The germline V and J ends were trimmed by 8 bases and 0 bases, with 11 bases remaining between them. The germline gives CDR1 ENHRY, CDR2 SYGVKD. CDR3 loop: CAIADRSSYNSPLHF. The CDR3 region has the DNA TGTGCCATCGCGGACCGGAGCTCCTATAATTCACCCCTCCACTTT.

The table lists this clonotype with many counts. V and J are TRBV11-2 and TRBJ1-1; no clear D. The CDR3 loop spans 19 amino acids. Germline CDR1 is SGHAT and CDR2 is FQNNGV. V was shortened by 1 base and J by 4 bases, with 25 bases between the two germline ends. CDR3 in amino acids: CASSLVVALPRADATEAFF. CDR3 bases: TGTGCCAGCAGCTTAGTGGTTGCCTTACCTAGGGCGGACGCCACTGAAGCTTTCTTT.

This clonotype has at least ten counts. J is TRBJ2-5 and V is TRBV29-1; tentatively, D is TRBD2 (5 bases). CDR1 and CDR2 from the germline V gene are SQVTM and ANQGSEA. This CDR3 contains 13 residues. Trimming shortened V by 7 bases and J by 2 bases, and 14 bases separated the two germline ends. The CDR3 DNA is TGCAGCGAACAGAGCGGCAAGCAAGAGACCCAGTACTTC. The encoded protein is CSEQSGKQETQYF.

The chain joins TRBV12-3 or TRBV12-4 to TRBJ2-5; 7 bases match TRBD1. The CDR3 has 15 residues. The J segment lost 1 base and the V segment lost 6 bases, leaving 8 bases of the junction unmatched. The CDR3, as DNA: TGTGCCAGCAGCCAATATGGGACAGCCCAAGAGACCCAGTACTTC. Translated: CASSQYGTAQETQYF.

The V gene is TRBV4-3, the J gene TRBJ1-5, with a possible D match to TRBD1 (5 bases). This CDR3 comprises 16 residues. In germline, CDR1 is LGHNA, CDR2 YSLEER. V was clipped by 0 bases and J by 5 bases, with 14 bases between them. CDR3 DNA sequence: TGCGCCAGCAGCCAAGATAGGCAGGGCGGGGATCAGCCCCAGCATTTT. Protein sequence: CASSQDRQGGDQPQHF.

This clonotype appeared many times. The rearrangement joins TRBV6-1 to TRBJ1-2; D uncertain. Between the trimmed V and J ends, which lost 8 bases and 4 bases, there was a span of 17 bases. This CDR3 comprises 14 residues. Germline V CDR1 and CDR2: MNHNS, SASEGT. CDR3 amino acids: CASYLRPTGYGYTF. The CDR3 DNA reads as TGTGCCAGCTATTTGAGGCCTACGGGCTATGGCTACACCTTC.

J is TRBJ2-3 and V is TRBV18, with no clear D. Per germline, CDR1 KGHSH and CDR2 LQKENI. Trimming removed 6 bases at V and 1 base at J, with 14 bases between. This CDR3 region has 15 residues. CDR3: CASSPGASRTDTQYF. CDR3 coding DNA: TGTGCCAGCTCCCCCGGTGCTTCACGCACAGATACGCAGTATTTT.

The gene calls are TRBV12-3 or TRBV12-4 and TRBJ2-7; 7 nucleotides line up with TRBD1. V shed 3 bases, J shed 7 bases, and the junction held 6 bases outside the gene matches. The CDR3 has 13 amino acids. CDR3 bases: TGTGCCAGCAGTTTCGAGGGGGCGAGGGAGCAGTACTTC. This sequence encodes CASSFEGAREQYF.

Ten or more counts support this clonotype. This sequence joins TRBV7-2 and TRBJ1-5, with a weak D call TRBD1 (6 bases). The CDR3 contains 15 residues. Germline CDR1 SGHTA, CDR2 FQGNSA. Trimming removed 2 bases at V and 3 bases at J, with 11 bases between. CDR3 sequence: CASSLRQGPNQPQHF. The CDR3 region has the DNA TGTGCCAGCAGCTTAAGGCAGGGGCCCAATCAGCCCCAGCATTTT.

Many counts were recorded for this clonotype. V gene TRBV7-2 combines with J gene TRBJ2-3, with D unresolved. Trimming removed 5 bases at V and 1 base at J, with 7 bases between. This CDR3 contains 13 residues. Germline V gene data show CDR1 as SGHTA and CDR2 as FQGNSA. CDR3 DNA sequence: TGTGCCAGCAGCACCCAGCGCACAGATACGCAGTATTTT. The encoded protein is CASSTQRTDTQYF.

This clonotype appeared once. Possible read error: a much larger clone is one base away. The chain employs TRBV7-2 and TRBJ2-5; TRBD2 aligns across 14 bases. The junction had 13 bases not matched to a gene; V was cut back by 3 bases and J by 7 bases. CDR3 length equals 18 residues. Germline V CDR1 and CDR2: SGHTA, FQGNSA. This chain's CDR3 is CASSFYGLAGGRGGTQYF. CDR3 nucleotide sequence: TGTGCCAGCAGCTTTTACGGACTAGCGGGAGGCCGGGGGGGGACCCAGTACTTC.

This clonotype has ten or more counts. V gene TRBV7-9 combines with J gene TRBJ2-1; 7 bases line up with TRBD2. The germline V gene encodes CDR1 SEHNR and CDR2 FQNEAQ (reference sequence). Trimming cost V 2 bases and J 3 bases; bases outside gene matches: 4. CDR3 length equals 15 residues. CDR3 bases: TGTGCCAGCAGCTTACCGGGACTAAACTACAATGAGCAGTTCTTC. This translates into CASSLPGLNYNEQFF.

This clonotype was detected ten times or more. The chain uses TRBV7-2 and TRBJ1-2, with D possibly being TRBD1 (6 bases). The CDR3 spans 17 residues. Trimming took 0 bases from V and 5 from J, leaving 19 bases between them. Germline V gene data show CDR1 as SGHTA and CDR2 as FQGNSA. CDR3 sequence reads: CASSLAPGGAATYGYTF. Written as DNA, the CDR3 is TGTGCCAGCAGCTTAGCGCCTGGGGGGGCGGCGACTTATGGCTACACCTTC. The full variable domain, rest sourced from reference TRBV7-2 and TRBJ1-2, is GAGVSQSPSNKVTEKGKDVELRCDPISGHTALYWYRQSLGQGLEFLIYFQGNSAPDKSGLPSDRFSAERTGGSVSTLTIQRTQQEDSAVYLCASSLAPGGAATYGYTFGSGTRLTVV.

This chain joins TRBV3-1 and TRBJ1-2, with a tentative D call TRBD1 (6 bases). The V end was cut by 3 bases, the J end by 8 bases, with 13 bases between. This CDR3 has 13 amino acids. Germline CDR1 is LGHDT and CDR2 is YNNKEL (reference sequence). DNA of the CDR3: TGTGCCAGCAGCCATTATACAGGGCGCGGCTACACCTTC. Translating gives CASSHYTGRGYTF.

This clonotype was recorded a few times. The chain employs TRBV20-1 and TRBJ1-2; no reliable D call. Per germline, CDR1 DFQATT and CDR2 SNEGSKA (reference sequence). With 4 bases removed from V and 6 bases from J, the gap between germline ends came to 18 bases. This CDR3 has 14 residues. CDR3 sequence reads: CSAKGDARGDGYTF. The CDR3 DNA sequence: TGCAGTGCTAAGGGAGACGCCCGAGGCGATGGCTACACCTTC.

This clonotype was detected many times. The gene calls are TRBV7-2 and TRBJ2-5, with a possible D match to TRBD2 (6 bases). Germline assignment: CDR1 SGHTA and CDR2 FQGNSA. The ends were cut back, 7 bases at V and 5 bases at J, with 14 bases in the middle. There are 13 residues in the CDR3. CDR3 DNA: TGTGCCAGCATGGCGGGGTACACGGAGACCCAGTACTTC. Its translation: CASMAGYTETQYF.